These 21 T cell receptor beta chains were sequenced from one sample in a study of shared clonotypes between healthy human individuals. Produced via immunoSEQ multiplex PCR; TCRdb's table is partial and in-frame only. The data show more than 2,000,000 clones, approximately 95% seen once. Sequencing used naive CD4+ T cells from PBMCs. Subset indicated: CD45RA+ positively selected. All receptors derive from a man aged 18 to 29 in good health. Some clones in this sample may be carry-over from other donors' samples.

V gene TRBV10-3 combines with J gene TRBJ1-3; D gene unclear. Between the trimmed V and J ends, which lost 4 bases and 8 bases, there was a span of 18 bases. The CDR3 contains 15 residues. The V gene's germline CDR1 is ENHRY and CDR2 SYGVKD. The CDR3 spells CAISVELGREHTIYF. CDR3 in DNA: TGTGCCATCAGTGTGGAATTGGGTCGGGAGCACACCATATATTTT.

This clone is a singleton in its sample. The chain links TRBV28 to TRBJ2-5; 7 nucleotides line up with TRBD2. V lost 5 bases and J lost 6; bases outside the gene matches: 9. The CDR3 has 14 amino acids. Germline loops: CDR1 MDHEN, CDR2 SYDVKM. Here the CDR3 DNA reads TGTGCCAGCAGTCGGAGCGGGACCCGAAAGACCCAGTACTTC. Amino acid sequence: CASSRSGTRKTQYF.

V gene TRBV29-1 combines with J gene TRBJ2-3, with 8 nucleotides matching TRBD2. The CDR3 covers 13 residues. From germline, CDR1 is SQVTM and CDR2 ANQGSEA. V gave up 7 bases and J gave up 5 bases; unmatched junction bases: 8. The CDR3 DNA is TGCAGCGCCCACTGGCTAGCGGGAGATACGCAGTATTTT. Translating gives CSAHWLAGDTQYF.

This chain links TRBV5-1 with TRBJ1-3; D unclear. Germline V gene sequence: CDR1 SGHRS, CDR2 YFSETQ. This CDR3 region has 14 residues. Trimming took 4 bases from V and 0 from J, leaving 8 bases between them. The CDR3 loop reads CASSPLPSGNTIYF. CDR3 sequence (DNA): TGCGCCAGCAGCCCACTTCCCTCTGGAAACACCATATATTTT.

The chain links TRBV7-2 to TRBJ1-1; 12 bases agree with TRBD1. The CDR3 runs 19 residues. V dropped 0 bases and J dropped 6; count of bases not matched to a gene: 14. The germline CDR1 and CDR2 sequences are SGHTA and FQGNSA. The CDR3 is CASSLAPWDRGRAGAEAFF. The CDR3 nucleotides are TGTGCCAGCAGCTTAGCGCCTTGGGACAGGGGGCGGGCGGGCGCTGAAGCTTTCTTT.

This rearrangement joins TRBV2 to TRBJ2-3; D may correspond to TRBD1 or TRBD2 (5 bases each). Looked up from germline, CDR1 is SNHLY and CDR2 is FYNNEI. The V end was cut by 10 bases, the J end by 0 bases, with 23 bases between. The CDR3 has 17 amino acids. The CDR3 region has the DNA TGTGCCATTTTCCGGGACGCAGGGCTCACTAGCACAGATACGCAGTATTTT. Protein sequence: CAIFRDAGLTSTDTQYF.

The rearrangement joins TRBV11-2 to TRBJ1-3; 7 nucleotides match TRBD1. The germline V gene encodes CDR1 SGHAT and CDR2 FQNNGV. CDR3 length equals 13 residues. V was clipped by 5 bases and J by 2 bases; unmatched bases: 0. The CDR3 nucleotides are TGTGCCAGCAGCACAGGGGCTGGAAACACCATATATTTT. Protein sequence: CASSTGAGNTIYF.

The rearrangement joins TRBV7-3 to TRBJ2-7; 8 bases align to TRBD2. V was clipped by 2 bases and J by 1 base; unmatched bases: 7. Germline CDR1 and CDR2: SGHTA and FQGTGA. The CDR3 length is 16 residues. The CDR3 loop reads CASSLLPAGASYEQYF. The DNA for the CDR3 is TGTGCCAGCAGCTTACTCCCAGCGGGAGCATCCTACGAGCAGTACTTC.

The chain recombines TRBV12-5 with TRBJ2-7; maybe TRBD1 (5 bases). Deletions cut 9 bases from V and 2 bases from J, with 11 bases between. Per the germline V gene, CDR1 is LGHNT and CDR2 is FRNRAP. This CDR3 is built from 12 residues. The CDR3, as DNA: TGTGCTAGAAAAGGGGCCCCCTACGAGCAGTACTTC. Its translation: CARKGAPYEQYF.

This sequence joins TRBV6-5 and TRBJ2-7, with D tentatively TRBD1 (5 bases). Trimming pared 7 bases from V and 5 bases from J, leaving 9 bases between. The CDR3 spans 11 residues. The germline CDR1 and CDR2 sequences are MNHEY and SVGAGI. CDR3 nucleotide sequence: TGTGCCAGCAAGATGGGGCACGAGCAGTACTTC. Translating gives CASKMGHEQYF.

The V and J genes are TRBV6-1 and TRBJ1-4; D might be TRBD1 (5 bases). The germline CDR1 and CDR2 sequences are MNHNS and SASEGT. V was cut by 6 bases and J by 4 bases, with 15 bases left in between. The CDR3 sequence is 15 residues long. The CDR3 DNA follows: TGTGCCAGCAGCGGCGGGGCAGCGGGTAATGAAAAACTGTTTTTT. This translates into CASSGGAAGNEKLFF.

The CDR3 sequence is CASSFTENYGYTF. CDR3 in DNA: TGCGCCAGCAGCTTTACGGAAAACTATGGCTACACCTTC. V usage is TRBV5-1 and J usage is TRBJ1-2, with D hard to call. Trimming removed 2 bases at V and 2 bases at J, with 7 bases between. This CDR3 has 13 amino acids. Germline values: CDR1 SGHRS, CDR2 YFSETQ.

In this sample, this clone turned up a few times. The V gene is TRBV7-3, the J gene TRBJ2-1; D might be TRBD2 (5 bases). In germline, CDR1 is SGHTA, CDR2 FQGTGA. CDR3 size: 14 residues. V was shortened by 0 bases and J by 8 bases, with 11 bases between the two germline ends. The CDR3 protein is CASSLTRASHEQFF. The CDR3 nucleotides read TGTGCCAGCAGCTTAACGAGGGCTAGCCATGAGCAGTTCTTC.

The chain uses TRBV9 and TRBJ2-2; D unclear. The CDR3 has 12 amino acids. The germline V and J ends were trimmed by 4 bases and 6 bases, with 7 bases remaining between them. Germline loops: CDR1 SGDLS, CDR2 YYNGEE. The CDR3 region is CASSPQAGELFF. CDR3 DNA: TGTGCCAGCAGCCCTCAGGCCGGGGAGCTGTTTTTT.

The CDR3 loop is CASSSPTGGGLLHGYTF. The CDR3 DNA follows: TGTGCCAGCAGTTCCCCGACAGGGGGCGGCTTGTTACATGGCTACACCTTC. This chain links TRBV28 with TRBJ1-2; 10 bases map to TRBD1. Germline trimming cut 4 bases from V and 6 bases from J; bases unmatched to any gene: 14. Looked up from germline, CDR1 is MDHEN and CDR2 is SYDVKM. The CDR3 loop spans 17 amino acids.

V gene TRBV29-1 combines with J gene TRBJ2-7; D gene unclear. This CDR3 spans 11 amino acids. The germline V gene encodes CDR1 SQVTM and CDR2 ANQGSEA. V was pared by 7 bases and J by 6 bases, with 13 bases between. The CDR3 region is CSARRNIEQYF. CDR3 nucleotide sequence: TGCAGCGCAAGGAGAAATATCGAGCAGTACTTC.

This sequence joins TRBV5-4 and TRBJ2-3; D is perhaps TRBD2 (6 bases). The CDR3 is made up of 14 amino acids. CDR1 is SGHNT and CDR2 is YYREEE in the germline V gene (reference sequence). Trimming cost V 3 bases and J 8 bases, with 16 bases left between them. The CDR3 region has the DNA TGTGCCAGCAGCTCTAGCGAGACAAGGGGTACGCAGTATTTT. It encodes CASSSSETRGTQYF.

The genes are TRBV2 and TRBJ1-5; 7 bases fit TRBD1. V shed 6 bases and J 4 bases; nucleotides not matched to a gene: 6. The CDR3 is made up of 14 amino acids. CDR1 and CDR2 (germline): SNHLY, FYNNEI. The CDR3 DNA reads TGTGCCAGCAGGGCCGGGACAGAGAATCAGCCCCAGCATTTT. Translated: CASRAGTENQPQHF.

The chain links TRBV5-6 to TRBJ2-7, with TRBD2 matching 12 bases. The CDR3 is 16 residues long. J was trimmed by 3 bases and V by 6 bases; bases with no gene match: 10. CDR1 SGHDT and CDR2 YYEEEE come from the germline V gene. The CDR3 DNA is TGTGCCAGCAAATCCCTAGCGGGAGGGAAGTACTACGAGCAGTACTTC. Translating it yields CASKSLAGGKYYEQYF. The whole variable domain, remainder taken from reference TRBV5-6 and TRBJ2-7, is DAGVTQSPTHLIKTRGQQVTLRCSPKSGHDTVSWYQQALGQGPQFIFQYYEEEERQRGNFPDRFSGHQFPNYSSELNVNALLLGDSALYLCASKSLAGGKYYEQYFGPGTRLTVT.

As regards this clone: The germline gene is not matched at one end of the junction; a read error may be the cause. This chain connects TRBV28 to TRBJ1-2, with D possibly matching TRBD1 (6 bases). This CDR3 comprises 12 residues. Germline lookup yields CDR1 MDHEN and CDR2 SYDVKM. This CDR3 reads CASSFEDRVASF. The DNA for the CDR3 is TGTGCCAGCAGTTTCGAGGACAGAGTGGCTTCCTTC.

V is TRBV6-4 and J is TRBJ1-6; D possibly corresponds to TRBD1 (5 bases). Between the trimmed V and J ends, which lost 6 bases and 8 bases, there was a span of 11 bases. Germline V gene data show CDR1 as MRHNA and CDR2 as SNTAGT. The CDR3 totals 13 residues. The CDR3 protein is CASRRQTDSPLHF. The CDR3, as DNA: TGTGCCAGCAGAAGACAGACAGATTCACCCCTCCACTTT.